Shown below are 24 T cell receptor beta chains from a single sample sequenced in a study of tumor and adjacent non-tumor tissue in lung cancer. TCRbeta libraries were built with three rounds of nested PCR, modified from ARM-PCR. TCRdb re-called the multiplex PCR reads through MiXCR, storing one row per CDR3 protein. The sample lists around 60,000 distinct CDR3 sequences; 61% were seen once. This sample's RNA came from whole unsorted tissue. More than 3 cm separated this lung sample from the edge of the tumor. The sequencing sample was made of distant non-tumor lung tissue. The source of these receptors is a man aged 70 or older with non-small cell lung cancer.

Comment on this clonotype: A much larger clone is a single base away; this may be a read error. The CDR3 loop reads CTSSLGTSDEQFF. The DNA for the CDR3 is TGTACCAGCAGTCTTGGGACTAGCGATGAGCAGTTCTTC. The J gene is TRBJ2-1, the V gene TRBV5-4; 10 bases agree with TRBD2. This CDR3 has 13 residues. Germline loops: CDR1 SGHNT, CDR2 YYREEE (reference sequence). Together with reference TRBV5-4 and TRBJ2-1, the CDR3 gives the full variable domain: ETGVTQSPTHLIKTRGQQVTLRCSSQSGHNTVSWYQQALGQGPQFIFQYYREEENGRGNFPPRFSGLQFPNYSSELNVNALELDDSALYLCTSSLGTSDEQFFGPGTRLTVL.

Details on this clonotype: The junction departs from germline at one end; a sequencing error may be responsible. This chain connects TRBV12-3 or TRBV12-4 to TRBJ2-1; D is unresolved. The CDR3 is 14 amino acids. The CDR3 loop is CASSSQVGYNEQFF. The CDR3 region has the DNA TGTGCCAGCAGTTCGCAGGTTGGATACAATGAACAGTTCTTC.

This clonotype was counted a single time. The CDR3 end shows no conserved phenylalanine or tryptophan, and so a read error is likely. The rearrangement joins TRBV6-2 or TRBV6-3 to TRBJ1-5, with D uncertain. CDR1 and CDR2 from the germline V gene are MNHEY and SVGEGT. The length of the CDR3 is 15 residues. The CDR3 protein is CASSLPEFGNQPQHL. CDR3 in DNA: TGTGCCAGCAGCCTACCGGAATTCGGCAATCAGCCTCAGCATCTT.

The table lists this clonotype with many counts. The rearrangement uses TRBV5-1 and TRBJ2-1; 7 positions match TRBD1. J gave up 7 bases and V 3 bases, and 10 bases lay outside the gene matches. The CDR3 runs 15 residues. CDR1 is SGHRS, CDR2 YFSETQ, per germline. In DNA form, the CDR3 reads TGCGCCAGCAGCTCGGGAACCGACAGGGTTAATGAGCAGTTCTTC. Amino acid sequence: CASSSGTDRVNEQFF.

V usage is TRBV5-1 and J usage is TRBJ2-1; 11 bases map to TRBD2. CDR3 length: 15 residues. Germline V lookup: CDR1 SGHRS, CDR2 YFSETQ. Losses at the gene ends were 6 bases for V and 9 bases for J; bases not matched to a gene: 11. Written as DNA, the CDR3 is TGCGCCAGCAACTTAACTAGCGGGAGTGCCGGTGAGCAGTTCTTC. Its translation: CASNLTSGSAGEQFF. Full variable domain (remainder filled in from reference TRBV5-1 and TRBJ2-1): KAGVTQTPRYLIKTRGQQVTLSCSPISGHRSVSWYQQTPGQGLQFLFEYFSETQRNKGNFPGRFSGRQFSNSRSEMNVSTLELGDSALYLCASNLTSGSAGEQFFGPGTRLTVL.

The chain's CDR3 is CATSGAGTQPQHF. In DNA, the CDR3 is TGTGCCACCAGTGGAGCGGGAACTCAGCCCCAGCATTTT. This chain links TRBV24-1 with TRBJ1-5; unclear D gene. Trimming took 5 bases from V and 6 from J, leaving 10 bases between them. The CDR3 totals 13 residues. Germline V CDR1 and CDR2: KGHDR, SFDVKD.

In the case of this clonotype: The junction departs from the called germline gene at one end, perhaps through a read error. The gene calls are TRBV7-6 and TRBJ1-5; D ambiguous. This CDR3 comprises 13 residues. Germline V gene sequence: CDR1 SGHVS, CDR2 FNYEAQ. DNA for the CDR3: TGTGCCCGCAGCCTCAGTGGGGTTCGGCCCCAGCATTTT. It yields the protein CARSLSGVRPQHF.

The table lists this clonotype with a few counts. The DNA for the CDR3 is TGTGCCAGCGGTAGGGACGATTCCAATCAGCCCCAGCATTTT. Its translation: CASGRDDSNQPQHF. The rearrangement uses TRBV2 and TRBJ1-5, with D possibly being TRBD1 (5 bases). Trimming stripped 8 bases from V and 3 bases from J, with 14 bases between. Germline CDR1 is SNHLY and CDR2 is FYNNEI. The CDR3 runs 14 residues.

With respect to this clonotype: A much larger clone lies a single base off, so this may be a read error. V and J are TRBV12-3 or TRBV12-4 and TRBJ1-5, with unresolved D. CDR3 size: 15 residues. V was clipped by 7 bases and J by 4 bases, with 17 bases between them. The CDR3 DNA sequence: TGTGCCAGCATGCTGCAGACCAGCGGGAATCAGCCCCAGCATTTT. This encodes CASMLQTSGNQPQHF.

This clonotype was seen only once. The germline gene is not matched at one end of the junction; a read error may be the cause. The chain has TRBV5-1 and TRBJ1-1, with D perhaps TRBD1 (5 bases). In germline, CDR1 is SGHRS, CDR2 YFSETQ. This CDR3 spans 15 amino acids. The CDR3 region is CASSWPGPRNAEAYF. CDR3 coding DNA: TGCGCCAGCAGCTGGCCGGGACCCAGGAACGCTGAAGCTTACTTT.

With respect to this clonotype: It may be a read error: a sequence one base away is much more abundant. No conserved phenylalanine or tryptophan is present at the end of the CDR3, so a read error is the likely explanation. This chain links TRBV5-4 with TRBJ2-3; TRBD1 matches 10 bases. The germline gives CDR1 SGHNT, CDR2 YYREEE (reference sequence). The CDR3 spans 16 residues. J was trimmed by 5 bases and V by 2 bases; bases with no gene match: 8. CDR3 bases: TGTGCCAGCAGCTTTCCGGGACAGGGGATTGTAGATACGCAGTATTTG. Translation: CASSFPGQGIVDTQYL.

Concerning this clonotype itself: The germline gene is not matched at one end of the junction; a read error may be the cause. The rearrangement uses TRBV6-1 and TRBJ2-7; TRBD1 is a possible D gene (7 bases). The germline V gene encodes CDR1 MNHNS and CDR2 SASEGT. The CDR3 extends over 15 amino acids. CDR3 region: CDSSESQGGSYEQYF. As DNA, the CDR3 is TGTGACAGCAGTGAGAGTCAGGGGGGCTCCTACGAGCAGTACTTC.

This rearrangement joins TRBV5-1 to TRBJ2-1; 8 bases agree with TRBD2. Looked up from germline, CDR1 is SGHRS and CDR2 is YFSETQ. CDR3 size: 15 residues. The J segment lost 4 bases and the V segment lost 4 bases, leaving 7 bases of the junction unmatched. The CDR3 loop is CASSKLADLYNEQFF. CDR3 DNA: TGCGCCAGCAGCAAACTAGCGGACCTATACAATGAGCAGTTCTTC.

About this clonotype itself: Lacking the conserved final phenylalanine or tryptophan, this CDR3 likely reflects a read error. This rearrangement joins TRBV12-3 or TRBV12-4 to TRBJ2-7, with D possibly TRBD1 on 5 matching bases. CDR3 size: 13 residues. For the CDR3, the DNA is TGTGCCGGCACCTACTTCAGGGAAGACGAACAGTACTTA. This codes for CAGTYFREDEQYL.

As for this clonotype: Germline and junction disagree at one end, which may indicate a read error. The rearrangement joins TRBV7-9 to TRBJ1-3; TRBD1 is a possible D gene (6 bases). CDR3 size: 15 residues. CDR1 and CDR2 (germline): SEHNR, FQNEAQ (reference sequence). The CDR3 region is CASRLDGGYGNTIYF. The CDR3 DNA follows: TGTGCCAGCAGATTAGACGGGGGCTATGGAAACACCATATATTTT.

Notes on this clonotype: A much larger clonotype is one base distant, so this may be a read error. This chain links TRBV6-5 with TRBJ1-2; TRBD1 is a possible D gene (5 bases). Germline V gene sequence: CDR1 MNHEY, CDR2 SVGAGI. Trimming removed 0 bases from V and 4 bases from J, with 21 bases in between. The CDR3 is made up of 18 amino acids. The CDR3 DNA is TGTGCCAGCAGTTACTCTTTCGGGGACCCAGTGGGGCCCTATGGCTACACCTTC. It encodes CASSYSFGDPVGPYGYTF.

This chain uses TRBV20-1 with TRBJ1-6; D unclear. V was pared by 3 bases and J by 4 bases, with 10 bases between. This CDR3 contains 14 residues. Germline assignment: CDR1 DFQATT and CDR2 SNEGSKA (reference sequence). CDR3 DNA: TGCAGTGCTAGGCTTCCGGGTTATAATTCACCCCTCCACTTT. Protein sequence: CSARLPGYNSPLHF.

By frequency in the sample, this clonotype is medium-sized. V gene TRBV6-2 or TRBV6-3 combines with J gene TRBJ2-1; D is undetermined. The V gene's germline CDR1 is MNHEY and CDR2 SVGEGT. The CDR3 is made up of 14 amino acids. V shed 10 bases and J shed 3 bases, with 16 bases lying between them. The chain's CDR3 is CATKDPGGYNEQFF. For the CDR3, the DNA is TGTGCCACCAAAGACCCCGGCGGCTACAATGAGCAGTTCTTC.

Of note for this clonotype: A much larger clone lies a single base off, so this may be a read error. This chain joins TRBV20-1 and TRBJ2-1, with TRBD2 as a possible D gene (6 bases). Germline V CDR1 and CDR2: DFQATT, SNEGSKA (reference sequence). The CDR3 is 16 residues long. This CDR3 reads CSAPRATGLRVGERFF. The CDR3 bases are TGCAGTGCCCCCCGCGCAACGGGACTCAGGGTGGGAGAGCGGTTCTTC.

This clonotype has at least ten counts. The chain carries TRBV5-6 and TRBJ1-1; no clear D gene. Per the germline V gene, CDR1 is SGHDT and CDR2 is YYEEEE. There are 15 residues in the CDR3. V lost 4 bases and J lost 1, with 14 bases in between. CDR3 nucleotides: TGTGCCAGCAGCCCCCGTCGGTCCCGGAACACTGAAGCTTTCTTT. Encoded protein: CASSPRRSRNTEAFF.

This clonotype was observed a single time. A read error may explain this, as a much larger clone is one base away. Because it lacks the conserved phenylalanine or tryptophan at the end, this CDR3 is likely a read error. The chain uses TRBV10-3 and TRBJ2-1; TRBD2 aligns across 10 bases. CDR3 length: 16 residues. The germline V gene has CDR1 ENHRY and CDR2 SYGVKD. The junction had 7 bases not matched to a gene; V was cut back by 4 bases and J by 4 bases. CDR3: CAISAGSLAGYNEQFS. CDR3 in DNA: TGTGCCATCAGTGCGGGTTCACTAGCGGGGTACAATGAGCAGTTCTCC.

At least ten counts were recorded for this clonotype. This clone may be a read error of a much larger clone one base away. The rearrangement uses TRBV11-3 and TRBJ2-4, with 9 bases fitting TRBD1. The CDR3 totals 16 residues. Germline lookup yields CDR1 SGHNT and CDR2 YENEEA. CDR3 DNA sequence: TGTGCCAGCAGCTCCAACAGGGGGCTAGCCAAAAACATTCAGCACTTC. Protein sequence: CASSSNRGLAKNIQHF.

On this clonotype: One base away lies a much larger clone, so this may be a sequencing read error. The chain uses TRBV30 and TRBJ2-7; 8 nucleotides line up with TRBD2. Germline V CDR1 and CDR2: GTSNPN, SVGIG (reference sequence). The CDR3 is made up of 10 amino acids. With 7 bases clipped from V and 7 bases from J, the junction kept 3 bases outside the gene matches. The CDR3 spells CAYGTREQYF. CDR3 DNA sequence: TGTGCCTACGGGACTAGAGAGCAGTACTTC.

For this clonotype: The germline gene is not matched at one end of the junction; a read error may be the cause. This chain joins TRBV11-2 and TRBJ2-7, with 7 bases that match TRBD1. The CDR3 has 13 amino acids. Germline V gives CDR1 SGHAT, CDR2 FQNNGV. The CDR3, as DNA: TGTGCCGGCAGCACGACAGGGCCCTACGAGCAGTACTTC. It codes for CAGSTTGPYEQYF.